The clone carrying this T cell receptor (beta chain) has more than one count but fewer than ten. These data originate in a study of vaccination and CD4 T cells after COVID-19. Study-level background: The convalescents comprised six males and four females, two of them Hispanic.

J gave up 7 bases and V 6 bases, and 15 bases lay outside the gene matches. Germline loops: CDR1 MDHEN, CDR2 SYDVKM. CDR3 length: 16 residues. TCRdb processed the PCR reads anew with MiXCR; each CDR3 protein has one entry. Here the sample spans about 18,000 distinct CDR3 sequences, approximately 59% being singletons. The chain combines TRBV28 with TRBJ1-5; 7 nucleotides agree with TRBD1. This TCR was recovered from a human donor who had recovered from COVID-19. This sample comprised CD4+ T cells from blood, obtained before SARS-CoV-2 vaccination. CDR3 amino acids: CASRLETGSMWQPQHF. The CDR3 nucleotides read TGTGCCAGCAGGCTGGAGACAGGGAGTATGTGGCAGCCCCAGCATTTT.